This T cell receptor beta chain was sequenced for a study of lymphopenia after photon versus proton radiotherapy. Sequenced by immunoSEQ multiplex PCR; TCRdb stores in-frame clones only, minus some. The data show about 70,000 clones, about 90% seen once. Study-level points and caveats: Oligoclonal CD8+ Temra expansion after nadir drove photon patients' diversity drop. Better survival with proton therapy was suggested as possible, not demonstrated. Post-nadir TCR diversity decline inversely tracked overall survival among those who died.

Note on this clone: Its antigen is unidentified.

The TCR was taken from an elderly man with esophageal cancer. This material consisted of peripheral blood, taken from a patient treated with proton-based radiotherapy.

The DNA of the CDR3 is TGCGCCAGCAGTCTGAACGGGGACTATGGCTACACCTTC. Its protein is CASSLNGDYGYTF. The J gene is TRBJ1-2, the V gene TRBV23-1; D not certain. TRBV23-1 is recorded as an ORF, its role being uncertain. V shed 4 bases and J shed 3 bases, with 9 bases lying between them. This CDR3 has 13 amino acids.